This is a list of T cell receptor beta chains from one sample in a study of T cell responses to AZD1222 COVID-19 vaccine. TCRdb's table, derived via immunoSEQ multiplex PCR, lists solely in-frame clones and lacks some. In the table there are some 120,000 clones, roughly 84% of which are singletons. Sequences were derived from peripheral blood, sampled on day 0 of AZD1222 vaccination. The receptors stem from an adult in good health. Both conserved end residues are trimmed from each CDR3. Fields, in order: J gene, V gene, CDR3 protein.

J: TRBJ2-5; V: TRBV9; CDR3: ASSVSREETQY
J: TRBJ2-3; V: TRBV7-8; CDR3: ASSRVTDTQY
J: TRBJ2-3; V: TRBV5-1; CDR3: ASSFEGTDTQY
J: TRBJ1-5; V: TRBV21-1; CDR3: ATKRGQTRSNQPQH
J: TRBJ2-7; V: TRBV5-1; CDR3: ASSLAPGTTAYEQY
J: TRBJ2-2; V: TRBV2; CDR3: ASSDSSGSSNTGELF
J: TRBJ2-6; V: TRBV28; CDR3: ASSPVRDPGANVLT
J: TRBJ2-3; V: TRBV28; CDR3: ASSLDLAGDQDTQY
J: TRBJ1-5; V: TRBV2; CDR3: ASSVGTGLRSSNQPQH
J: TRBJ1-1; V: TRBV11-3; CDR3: ASSRGRKGRNTEAF
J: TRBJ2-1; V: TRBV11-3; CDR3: ASSLRDNEQF
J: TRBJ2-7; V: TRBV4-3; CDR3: ASSQDLTGPYEQY
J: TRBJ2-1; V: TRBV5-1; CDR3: ASSLDRGGYNEQF
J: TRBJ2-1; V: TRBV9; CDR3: ASSYGTSGGAYNEQF
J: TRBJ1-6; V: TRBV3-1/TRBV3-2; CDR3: ASSQGADSPLH
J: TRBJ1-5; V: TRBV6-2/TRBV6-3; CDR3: ASSEIGAGQPQH
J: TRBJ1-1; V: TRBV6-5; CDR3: ASSYEGGNTEAF
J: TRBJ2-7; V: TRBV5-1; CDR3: ASSLSGELHEQY
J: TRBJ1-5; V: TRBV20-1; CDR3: SASLRNSNQPQH
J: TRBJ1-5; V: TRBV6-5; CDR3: ASSTSGISNQPQH
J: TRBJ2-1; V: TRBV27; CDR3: ASSLMTDRNEQF
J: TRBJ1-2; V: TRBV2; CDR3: ASSNRANYGYT
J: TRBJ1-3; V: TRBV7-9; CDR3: ASSRNSAEGNTIY
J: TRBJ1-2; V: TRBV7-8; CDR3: ASSLDLGRYGYT
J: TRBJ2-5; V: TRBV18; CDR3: ASSVQVLEETQY
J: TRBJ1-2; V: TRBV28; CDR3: ATGLTGYT
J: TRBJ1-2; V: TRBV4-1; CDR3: ASSQFARPAKANYGYT
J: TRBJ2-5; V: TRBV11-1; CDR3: ASSRDSQETQY
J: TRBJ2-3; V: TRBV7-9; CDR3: ASCQDTDTQY
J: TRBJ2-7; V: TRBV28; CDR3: ASSATVYEQY
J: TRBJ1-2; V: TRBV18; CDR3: ASSPDGIYGYT
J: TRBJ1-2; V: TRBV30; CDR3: AWSVRGQRNT
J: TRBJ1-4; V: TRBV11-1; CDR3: ASSRGGGRDEKLF
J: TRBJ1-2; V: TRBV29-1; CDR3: SVELPGGAYT
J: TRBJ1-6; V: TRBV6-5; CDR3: ASSYRDRGNSPLH
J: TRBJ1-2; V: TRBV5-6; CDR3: ASSAAGVGAYGYT
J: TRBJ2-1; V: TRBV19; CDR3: ASTPGGYNEQF
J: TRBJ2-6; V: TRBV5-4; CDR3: ASSLNSVRGANVLT
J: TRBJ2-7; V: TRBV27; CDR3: ASRAIAGGGYEQY
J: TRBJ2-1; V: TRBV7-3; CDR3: ASREPGLAGGAYNEQF
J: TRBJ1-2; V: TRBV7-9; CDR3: ASSLGGDRQKYGYT
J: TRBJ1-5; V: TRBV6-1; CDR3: ASSEGPIGLTVYSNQPQH
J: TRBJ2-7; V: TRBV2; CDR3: ASNGQGGLYEQY
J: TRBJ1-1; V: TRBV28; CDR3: ASLSGGTEAF